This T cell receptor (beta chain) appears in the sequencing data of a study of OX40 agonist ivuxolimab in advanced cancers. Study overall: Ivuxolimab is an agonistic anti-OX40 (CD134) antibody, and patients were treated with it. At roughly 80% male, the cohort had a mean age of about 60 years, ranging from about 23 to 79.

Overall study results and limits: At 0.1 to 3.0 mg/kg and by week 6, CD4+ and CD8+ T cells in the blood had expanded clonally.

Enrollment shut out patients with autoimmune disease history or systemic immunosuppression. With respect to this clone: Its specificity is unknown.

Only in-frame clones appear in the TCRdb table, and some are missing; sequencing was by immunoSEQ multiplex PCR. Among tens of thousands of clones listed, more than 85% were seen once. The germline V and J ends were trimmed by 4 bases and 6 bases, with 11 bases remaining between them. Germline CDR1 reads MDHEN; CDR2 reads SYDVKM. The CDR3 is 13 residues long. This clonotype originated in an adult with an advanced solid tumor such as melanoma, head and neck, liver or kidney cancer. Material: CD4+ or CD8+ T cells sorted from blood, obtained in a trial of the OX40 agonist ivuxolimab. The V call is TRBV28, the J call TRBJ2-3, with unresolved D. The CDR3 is CASSSQVPDTQYF. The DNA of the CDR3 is TGTGCCAGCAGTTCACAAGTACCGGATACGCAGTATTTT.